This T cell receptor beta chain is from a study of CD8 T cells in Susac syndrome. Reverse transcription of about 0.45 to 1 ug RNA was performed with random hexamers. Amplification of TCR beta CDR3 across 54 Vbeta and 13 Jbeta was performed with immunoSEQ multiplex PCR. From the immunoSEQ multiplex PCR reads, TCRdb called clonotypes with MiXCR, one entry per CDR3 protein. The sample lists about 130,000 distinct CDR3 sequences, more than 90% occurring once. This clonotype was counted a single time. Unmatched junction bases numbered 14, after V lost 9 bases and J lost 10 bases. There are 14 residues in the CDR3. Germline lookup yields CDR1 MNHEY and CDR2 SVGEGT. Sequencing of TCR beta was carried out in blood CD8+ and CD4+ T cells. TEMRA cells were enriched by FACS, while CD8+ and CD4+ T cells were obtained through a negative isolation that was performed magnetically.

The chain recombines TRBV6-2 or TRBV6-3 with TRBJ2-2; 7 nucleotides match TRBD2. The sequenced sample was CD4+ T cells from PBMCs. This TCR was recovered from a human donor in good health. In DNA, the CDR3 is TGTGCCAGTCGCCTTTCGGCGGGAGTTGTGGAGCTGTTTTTT. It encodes CASRLSAGVVELFF.